This T cell receptor beta chain emerged from a study of blood T cells in healthy people across ages. Regarding the study as a whole: It was not known whether donors were CMV positive (a possible confounder of expanded clonotype changes).

The second PCR ran about 6 to 12 cycles with a sample-barcoded 5' primer and J-beta primers. MiXCR, applied by TCRdb to the 5' RACE reads, yields one record per CDR3 protein. Among 750,000 to 950,000 distinct CDR3 sequences listed, almost 30% were seen once. Per-sample yields of isolated PBMCs were at least 6 million. Turning to this clonotype: Antigen unknown.

Germline V gene data show CDR1 as SQVTM and CDR2 as ANQGSEA. The CDR3 is 14 amino acids. The data also belong to a second study, concerning T cells of mothers and their children.

The clonotype originates from a woman in her 40s in good health. This rearrangement joins TRBV29-1 to TRBJ2-7; D might be TRBD2 (5 bases). The J call is uncertain, as TRBJ2-1 better fits the DNA end. Source material: blood. The CDR3 nucleotides are TGCAGCGTTGCGACCGGGGTGGGCTCCTACGAGCAGTTCTTC. It encodes CSVATGVGSYEQFF.